These T cell receptor beta chains were read from a single sample in a study of CD8+ T cells in alopecia areata. Sequencing was performed with immunoSEQ multiplex PCR; in TCRdb, only in-frame clones are kept and a portion is missing. The sample has 100,000 to 150,000 clones, around 50% seen once. Sequenced: NKG2D-low CD8+ T cells sorted from blood. The source of these receptors is a human donor with alopecia areata. The CDR3 runs from the conserved cysteine through the conserved F or W. The D gene is left open where the match is weak. Clone size is given for some rows only: seen once, a few or many times, or a class if the clone is expanded.

j_call clone_size d_call v_call cdr3_nt cdr3_aa
TRBJ2-7 few NA TRBV4-3 TGCGCCAGCAGCCAAACACTCTTGACTAACTCCTACGAGCAGTACTTC CASSQTLLTNSYEQYF
TRBJ1-1 few NA TRBV29-1 TGCAGCGTTGAAGATACCGGAGCTTTCTTT CSVEDTGAFF
TRBJ2-2 NA NA TRBV6-1 TGTGCCAGCCACGGGGGGCCGGACACCGGGGAGCTGTTTTTT CASHGGPDTGELFF
TRBJ2-1 few TRBD2 TRBV28 TGTGCCAGCAGTGGAGCGGGAGAAAATCAGAGTGAGCAGTTCTTC CASSGAGENQSEQFF
TRBJ2-7 NA NA TRBV6-6 TGTGCCAGCAGTGCCTCCCCCTACGAGCAGTACTTC CASSASPYEQYF
TRBJ1-5 few NA TRBV27 TGTGCCAGCAGTTTAAAGGGGACTCAGCCCCAGCATTTT CASSLKGTQPQHF
TRBJ2-3 NA NA TRBV27 TGTGCCAGCGGTGCAGGTTCCACAGATACGCAGTATTTT CASGAGSTDTQYF
TRBJ2-7 few TRBD1 TRBV4-1 TGCGCCAGCAGCCAAAACCGGGACAGGGTCAACGAGCAGTACTTC CASSQNRDRVNEQYF
TRBJ1-2 NA NA TRBV5-4 TGTGCCAGCAGGCTACAGGGTTCGGTTGGCTACACCTTC CASRLQGSVGYTF
TRBJ2-5 NA NA TRBV29-1 TGCAGCGTTGAGAGTTACCAAGAGACCCAGTACTTC CSVESYQETQYF
TRBJ2-1 once NA TRBV9 TGTGCCAGCAGCGCGACGCATGAGCAGTTCTTC CASSATHEQFF
TRBJ2-5 few NA TRBV29-1 TGCAGCGTTGAAATGGGGGAAGAGACCCAGTACTTC CSVEMGEETQYF
TRBJ2-1 NA NA TRBV28 TGTGCCAGCAATTTAGGCTCCTACAATGAGCAGTTCTTC CASNLGSYNEQFF
TRBJ2-1 few TRBD1 TRBV28 TGTGCCAGTGCACAGGGGAGCTCCTACAATGAGCAGTTCTTC CASAQGSSYNEQFF
TRBJ2-1 NA TRBD2 TRBV29-1 TGCAGCGTTGAAGATTCACTAGCGGGAACGGTCAATGAGCAGTTCTTC CSVEDSLAGTVNEQFF
TRBJ2-5 few TRBD1 TRBV6-1 TGTGCCAGCAGTGAAGTTCCCGGGACAGGGGGCAAAGAGACCCAGTACTTC CASSEVPGTGGKETQYF
TRBJ2-3 NA NA TRBV6-4 TGTGCCAGCAGTGACTCGATACTGGGGGCAGATACGCAGTATTTT CASSDSILGADTQYF
TRBJ2-7 NA NA TRBV11-2 TGTGCCAGCAGCCAACTAGAAGCTATCTACGAGCAGTACTTC CASSQLEAIYEQYF
TRBJ2-3 once TRBD2 TRBV5-1 TGCGCCAGCAGCTTGGGAGCGGGAGGAACCACAGATACGCAGTATTTT CASSLGAGGTTDTQYF
TRBJ2-7 NA NA TRBV29-1 TGCAGCGCCAGACCCCCAAAGGATGAGCAGTACTTC CSARPPKDEQYF
TRBJ2-3 NA TRBD2 TRBV4-1 TGCGCCAGCACCGGGGGGACAGATACGCAGTATTTT CASTGGTDTQYF
TRBJ2-3 NA NA TRBV29-1 TGCAGCGTGAGTGGGGGGCGCCAAGATACGCAGTATTTT CSVSGGRQDTQYF
TRBJ1-4 NA NA TRBV28 TGTGCCAGCAGTTTGAGCTTGCGGGAAAAACTGTTTTTT CASSLSLREKLFF
TRBJ2-7 once TRBD2 TRBV4-1 TGCGCCAGCAGCCCCGGACTAGCGAACTACGAGCAGTACTTC CASSPGLANYEQYF
TRBJ2-1 NA NA TRBV7-9 TGTGCCAGCAGCGCCGCTGGCGAGCAGTTCTTC CASSAAGEQFF